This TCR beta chain was found in a study of T cell responses to AZD1222 COVID-19 vaccine. Study-wide points: No repertoire was sampled before or during the peak T cell response, only after it. At baseline, seropositivity was found in only 5 to 7 AZD1222 recipients.

Measured with immunoSEQ multiplex PCR; TCRdb has only the in-frame clones, and not every one. This table holds under 170,000 clones, around 90% found once. Concerning this clone: The antigen remains unidentified.

Germline V gives CDR1 GTSNPN, CDR2 SVGIG (reference sequence). The V end lost 0 bases, the J end lost 5 bases, and 8 bases lay between the germline ends. CDR3 length: 13 residues. The gene calls are TRBV30 and TRBJ1-5; no reliable D call. The starting material was peripheral blood, obtained 28 days after the second AZD1222 dose. The TCR comes from an adult who received the AZD1222 COVID-19 vaccine. The CDR3 region is CAWSVLGDQPQHF. The CDR3 bases are TGTGCCTGGAGTGTACTAGGTGATCAGCCCCAGCATTTT.